This TCR beta chain originates from a study of T-cell memory formation after mild COVID-19 (dated by TCRdb to about 2021). Describing the broader study: TCR sequence clusters from the two donors were largely donor specific. Longitudinal TCRalpha and TCRbeta repertoire sequencing tracked T-cell clones expanding and contracting after mild COVID-19 in a couple of donors. Two young, previously healthy adult volunteers, one female and one male, were included in the cohort. The paper's findings and limits, for the study overall: Whether the second-wave clones peaking on day 37 were SARS-CoV-2 specific was not confirmed. Contracting CD4+ clones appeared mostly in the CM and EM memory subsets, whereas CD8+ clones were enriched in EMRA. From day 15 to 85, contracting clones showed balanced CD4/CD8 phenotypes, whereas a second wave of clones that expanded from day 15 to 37 leaned towards CD4+. Only a couple of mild cases were covered in the study, and larger cohorts including severe cases with pre-infection samples were considered necessary. Some responding clones were detected in pre-infection memory, which suggested that pre-existing cross-reactive memory T cells had joined the SARS-CoV-2 response.

A remark on this clonotype: What antigen it recognizes has not been identified. No base quality values were provided; no much bigger clone lies one nucleotide off.

Ficoll-Paque density gradient centrifugation was used to isolate PBMCs. Instrument used: Illumina NovaSeq 6000. TCRalpha and TCRbeta cDNA libraries were built by 5'RACE with constant-segment primers, adding sample barcodes and unique molecular identifiers. RNA was extracted from every sample with Trizol reagent. Amplification of the libraries took two PCR steps, and the second step added a second sample barcode plus Illumina TruSeq adapters. Sequencing of libraries was performed on an Illumina NovaSeq with 2 x 150 bp paired-end reads. Per the source publication's procedure: With migec v1.2.7, reads were demultiplexed and then collapsed into UMI-guided consensus sequences. Using mixcr v2.1.11, UMI consensuses were aligned to TRA and TRB V and J templates and then assembled into clonotypes. A clonotype was counted as expanded or contracted only if both edgeR and NoisET called the change significant, with noise models trained on biological replicates. edgeR calls used a false discovery rate-adjusted p below 0.01 and a log2 fold-change threshold of 1. As an exploratory analysis of dynamics, PCA with hierarchical clustering was applied to max-normalized trajectories of the 1000 most abundant clonotypes. Separately sequenced CD4+ and CD8+ repertoires were used to assign the CD4 or CD8 phenotype of responding clones. TCRdb reprocessing: public reads trimmed at Q25 with fastp, clones called with MiXCR, in-frame beta chains kept. Here each entry gathers all rows of one CDR3 protein and keeps the most common genes and DNA. The V and J calls were not made by the authors but by TCRdb's processing. The sample table holds about 260,000 distinct CDR3 sequences, of which 8% to 10% were seen once. The top ten constitute under 25% of the sample.

Looking up the germline V gene yields CDR1 MDHEN and CDR2 SYDVKM. The CDR3 numbers 12 residues from cysteine through valine. The only DNA kept is the CDR3, 36 bases in frame from the first base. V gives up 6 bases and J gives up 2 bases, and the segment between their germline ends measures 8 bases. The sequence joins TRBV28 to TRBJ2-7; the D segment cannot be called with confidence. Sequenced sample: PBMCs or a T cell subset sorted from them (not recorded which). The receptor comes from a man aged 18 to 30 who had mild COVID-19 (a few samples of this study predate the infection). The sample titles of this study are shuffled in the database, so cell type and time point are left out; the donor was told from shared clones. The CDR3 protein: CASSKVTYEQYV. The nucleotide sequence is TGTGCCAGCAGCAAAGTAACCTACGAGCAGTACGTC.